This T cell receptor (beta chain) was profiled in a study of cytomegalovirus exposure and HLA in healthy donors. It was with 60 Vbeta and 13 Jbeta primers that the PCR ran. Some clones are missing from TCRdb's copy, which holds only in-frame ones; the method was immunoSEQ multiplex PCR. The table lists approximately 130,000 clones, around 85% of them singletons, with less than 7% in the top ten. This clone has just a few counts. The antigen is undetermined. The CDR3 loop spans 12 amino acids. The V gene's germline CDR1 is SNHLY and CDR2 FYNNEI. With 7 bases clipped from V and 6 bases from J, the junction kept 6 bases outside the gene matches. Study results and limitations: In a later analysis, at a false discovery rate of 0.05, 15,000 to 20,000 TCR beta sequences were associated with HLA alleles. TCR beta V- and J-gene trimming was later associated with a missense DCLRE1C variant. Donors belonging to an Asian-associated ancestry cluster reportedly showed fewer N-insertions in productive TCRs than the approximately 640-donor mean, according to what a later analysis found.

The sequence was collected from a woman younger than 45 in good health and CMV-seropositive. The material sequenced was PBMCs. This rearrangement joins TRBV2 to TRBJ2-7; 7 nucleotides align to TRBD1. The CDR3, as DNA: TGTGCCAGCACCCTACAGGGGAGCGAGCAGTACTTC. Protein: CASTLQGSEQYF.